This TCR beta chain is from a study of T cell responses to AZD1222 COVID-19 vaccine. Trimming stripped 3 bases from V and 0 bases from J, with 7 bases between. CDR1 SQVTM and CDR2 ANQGSEA come from the germline V gene. The CDR3 has 13 residues. Profiling relied on immunoSEQ multiplex PCR, and the TCRdb table lists in-frame clones only, not all of them. The repertoire holds tens of thousands of clones, with about four fifths as singletons. With regard to this clone: The antigen is undetermined.

Study conclusions and caveats: Rises in breadth and depth of Spike-specific TCRs came after two AZD1222 doses.

The sample in question was peripheral blood, obtained 28 days after the second AZD1222 dose. This rearrangement joins TRBV29-1 to TRBJ2-3; D remains ambiguous. This TCR came from an adult who received the AZD1222 COVID-19 vaccine. CDR3 coding DNA: TGCAGCGTTGATCGATCTAGCACAGATACGCAGTATTTT. Its translation: CSVDRSSTDTQYF.